This T cell receptor (beta chain) came from a study of human thymus T cells. Resected material from corrective heart surgery provided the thymus tissue analysed. The donor group consisted of healthy Finnish infants who were having corrective surgery for congenital heart defects. Trimming shortened V by 7 bases and J by 4 bases, and 16 bases separated the two germline ends. Germline V gene data show CDR1 as LNHDA and CDR2 as SQIVND (reference sequence). The length of the CDR3 is 14 residues. General study findings and limits: Related research described strongly overlapping thymic repertoires in unrelated people. It looked as if thymic and blood repertoires used V and J genes in a biased way.

Only in-frame clones appear in the TCRdb table, and some are missing; sequencing was by immunoSEQ multiplex PCR. The profile shows some 78,000 clones, around 96% of them singletons. The sample holds one count of this clone. What it binds is not known. This receptor was obtained from a boy under two years old with a congenital heart defect but otherwise immunologically healthy. The rearrangement links TRBV19 to TRBJ1-2, with a tentative D call TRBD1 (6 bases). Sequences were obtained from thymus tissue. The CDR3 reads CASISSGGGYGYTF. The CDR3 bases are TGTGCCAGTATATCCTCCGGGGGCGGCTATGGCTACACCTTC. The whole variable domain, filled in from reference TRBV19 and TRBJ1-2, reads DGGITQSPKYLFRKEGQNVTLSCEQNLNHDAMYWYRQDPGQGLRLIYYSQIVNDFQKGDIAEGYSVSREKKESFPLTVTSAQKNPTAFYLCASISSGGGYGYTFGSGTRLTVV.